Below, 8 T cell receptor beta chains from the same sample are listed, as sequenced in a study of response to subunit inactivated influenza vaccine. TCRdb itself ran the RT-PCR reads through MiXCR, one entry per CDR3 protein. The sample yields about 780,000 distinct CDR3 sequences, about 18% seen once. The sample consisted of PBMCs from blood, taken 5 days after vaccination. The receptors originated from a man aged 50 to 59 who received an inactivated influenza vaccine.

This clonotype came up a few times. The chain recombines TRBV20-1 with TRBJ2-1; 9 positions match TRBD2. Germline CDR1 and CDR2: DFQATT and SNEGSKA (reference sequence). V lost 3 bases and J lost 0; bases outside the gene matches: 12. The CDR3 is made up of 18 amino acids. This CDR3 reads CSARVLAGEKNSYNEQFF. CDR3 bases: TGCAGTGCTAGGGTACTAGCGGGTGAAAAAAACTCCTACAATGAGCAGTTCTTC.

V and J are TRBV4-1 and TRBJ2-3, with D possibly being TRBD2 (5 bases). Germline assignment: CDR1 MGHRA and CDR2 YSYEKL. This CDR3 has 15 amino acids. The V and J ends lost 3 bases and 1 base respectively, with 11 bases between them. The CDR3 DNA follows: TGCGCCAGCAGCCAGGGAGACCTCGGCACAGATACGCAGTATTTT. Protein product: CASSQGDLGTDTQYF.

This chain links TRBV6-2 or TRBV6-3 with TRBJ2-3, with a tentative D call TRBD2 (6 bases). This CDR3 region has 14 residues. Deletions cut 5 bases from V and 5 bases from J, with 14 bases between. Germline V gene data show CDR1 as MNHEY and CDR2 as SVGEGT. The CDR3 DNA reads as TGTGCCAGCAGTCCCCGCTGGGGAGGAGATACGCAGTATTTT. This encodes CASSPRWGGDTQYF.

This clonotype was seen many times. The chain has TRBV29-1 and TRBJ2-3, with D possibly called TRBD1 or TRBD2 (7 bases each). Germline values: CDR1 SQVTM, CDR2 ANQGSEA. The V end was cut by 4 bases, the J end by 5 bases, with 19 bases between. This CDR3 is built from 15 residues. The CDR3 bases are TGCAGCGTTGGAAACCAGGGGGGACTACAAGATACGCAGTATTTT. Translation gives CSVGNQGGLQDTQYF.

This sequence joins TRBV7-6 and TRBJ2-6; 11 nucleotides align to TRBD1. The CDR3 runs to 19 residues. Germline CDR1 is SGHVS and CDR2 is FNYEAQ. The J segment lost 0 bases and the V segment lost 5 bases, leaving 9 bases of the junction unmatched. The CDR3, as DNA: TGTGCCAGCAGCCCCTGGGGGACAGGGGGTTTCTCTGGGGCCAACGTCCTGACTTTC. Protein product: CASSPWGTGGFSGANVLTF. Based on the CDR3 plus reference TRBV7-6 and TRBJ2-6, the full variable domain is GAGVSQSPRYKVTKRGQDVALRCDPISGHVSLYWYRQALGQGPEFLTYFNYEAQQDKSGLPNDRFSAERPEGSISTLTIQRTEQRDSAMYRCASSPWGTGGFSGANVLTFGAGSRLTVL.

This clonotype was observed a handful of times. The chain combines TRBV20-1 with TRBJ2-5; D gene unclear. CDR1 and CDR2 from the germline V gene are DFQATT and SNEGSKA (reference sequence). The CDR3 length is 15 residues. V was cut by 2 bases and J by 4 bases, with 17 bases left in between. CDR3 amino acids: CSARYRRGAPETQYF. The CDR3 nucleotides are TGCAGTGCTAGATATCGTCGCGGCGCCCCAGAGACCCAGTACTTC.

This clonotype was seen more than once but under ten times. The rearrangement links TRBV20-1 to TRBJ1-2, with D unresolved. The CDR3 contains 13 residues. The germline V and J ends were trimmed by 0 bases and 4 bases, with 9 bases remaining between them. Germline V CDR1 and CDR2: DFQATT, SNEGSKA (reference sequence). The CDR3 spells CSARDLAGYGYTF. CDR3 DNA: TGCAGTGCTAGAGATCTGGCAGGCTATGGCTACACCTTC.

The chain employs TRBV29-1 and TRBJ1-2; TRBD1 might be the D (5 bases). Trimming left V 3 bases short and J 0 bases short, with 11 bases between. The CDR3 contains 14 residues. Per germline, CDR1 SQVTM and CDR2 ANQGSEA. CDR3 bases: TGCAGCGTTGATCGGGGCAGATCTAACTATGGCTACACCTTC. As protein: CSVDRGRSNYGYTF.